What follows describes a single TCR beta chain. This specimen comes from a study of blood T cell repertoires in COVID-19. Study details: The cDNA or gDNA used as material had been derived from T cells, B-cell-depleted T cells, or PBMCs.

V gave up 2 bases and J gave up 7 bases; unmatched junction bases: 9. The CDR3 loop spans 16 amino acids. The germline V gene encodes CDR1 MNHEY and CDR2 SVGAGI. Original handling: How many nucleated cells were present was estimated from reference gene primer amplification. Libraries were prepared by immunoSEQ multiplex PCR; TCRdb keeps only in-frame clonotypes and omits some of them. The V and J calls and clone size were taken over from that table, and D and trimming were inferred from the DNA. The sample lists some 77,000 clones, roughly 80% occurring once. V usage is TRBV6-5 and J usage is TRBJ1-1, with 11 positions matching TRBD1. Sequences were obtained from peripheral blood. This receptor was identified in a woman in her seventies with acute or convalescent COVID-19. The CDR3 reads CASSYGTGGFLREAFF. CDR3 nucleotides: TGTGCCAGCAGTTACGGGACAGGGGGTTTCCTACGTGAAGCTTTCTTT.